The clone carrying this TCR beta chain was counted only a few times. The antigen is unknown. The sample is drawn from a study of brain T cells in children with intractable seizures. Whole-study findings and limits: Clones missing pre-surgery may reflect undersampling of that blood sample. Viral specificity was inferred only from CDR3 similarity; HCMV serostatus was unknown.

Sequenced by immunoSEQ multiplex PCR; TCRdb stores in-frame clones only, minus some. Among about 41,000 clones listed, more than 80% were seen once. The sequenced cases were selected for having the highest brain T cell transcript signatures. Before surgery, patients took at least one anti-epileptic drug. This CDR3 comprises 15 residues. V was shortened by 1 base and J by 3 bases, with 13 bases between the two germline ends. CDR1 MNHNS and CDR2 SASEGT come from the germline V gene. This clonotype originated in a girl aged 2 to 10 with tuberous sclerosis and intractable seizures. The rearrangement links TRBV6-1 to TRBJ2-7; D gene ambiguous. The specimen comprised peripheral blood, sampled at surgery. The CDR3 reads CASSEGRPKSYEQYV. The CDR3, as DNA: TGTGCCAGCAGTGAAGGTCGGCCAAAGAGCTACGAGCAGTACGTC.